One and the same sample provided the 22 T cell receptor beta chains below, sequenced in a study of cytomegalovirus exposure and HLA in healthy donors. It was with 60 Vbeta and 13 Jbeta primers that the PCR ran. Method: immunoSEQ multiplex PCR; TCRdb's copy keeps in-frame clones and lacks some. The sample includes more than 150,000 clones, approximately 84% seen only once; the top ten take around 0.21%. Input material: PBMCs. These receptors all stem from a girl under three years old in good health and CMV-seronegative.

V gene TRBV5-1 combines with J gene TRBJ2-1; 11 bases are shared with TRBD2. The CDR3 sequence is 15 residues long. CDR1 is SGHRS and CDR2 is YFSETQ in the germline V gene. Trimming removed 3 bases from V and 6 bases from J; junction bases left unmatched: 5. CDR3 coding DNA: TGCGCCAGCAGCTCCCCGGGACTAGCGGTCAATGAGCAGTTCTTC. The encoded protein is CASSSPGLAVNEQFF.

The CDR3 spells CASSFGGVTEAFF. In DNA form, the CDR3 reads TGTGCCAGCAGTTTTGGGGGGGTCACTGAAGCTTTCTTT. The chain has TRBV27 and TRBJ1-1; D perhaps matches TRBD1 (5 bases). The CDR3 runs to 13 residues. V was shortened by 3 bases and J by 4 bases, with 9 bases between the two germline ends. Looked up from germline, CDR1 is MNHEY and CDR2 is SMNVEV (reference sequence).

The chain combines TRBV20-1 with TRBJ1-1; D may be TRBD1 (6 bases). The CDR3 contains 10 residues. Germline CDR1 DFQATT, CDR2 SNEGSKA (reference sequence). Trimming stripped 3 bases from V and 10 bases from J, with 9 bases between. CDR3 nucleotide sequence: TGCAGTGCTAGCGGCAGGGGAGCTTTCTTT. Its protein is CSASGRGAFF.

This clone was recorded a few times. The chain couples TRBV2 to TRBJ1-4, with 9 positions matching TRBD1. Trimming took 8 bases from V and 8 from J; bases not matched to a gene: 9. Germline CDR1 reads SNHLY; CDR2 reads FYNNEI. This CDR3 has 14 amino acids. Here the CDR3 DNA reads TGTGCCAGCGCCCGGGACAGGGTATTCGAAAAACTGTTTTTT. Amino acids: CASARDRVFEKLFF.

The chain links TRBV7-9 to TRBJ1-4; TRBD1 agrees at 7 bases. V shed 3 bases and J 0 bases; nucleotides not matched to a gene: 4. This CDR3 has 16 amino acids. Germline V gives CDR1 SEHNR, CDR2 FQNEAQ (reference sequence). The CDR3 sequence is CASSLGQGATNEKLFF. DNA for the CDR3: TGTGCCAGCAGCTTGGGGCAGGGGGCAACTAATGAAAAACTGTTTTTT.

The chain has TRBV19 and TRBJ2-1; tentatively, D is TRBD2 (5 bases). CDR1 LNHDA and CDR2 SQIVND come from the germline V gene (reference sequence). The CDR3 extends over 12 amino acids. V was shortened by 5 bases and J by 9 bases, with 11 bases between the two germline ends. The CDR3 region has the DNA TGTGCCAGTAGTTACTCGGGAACTGAGCAGTTCTTC. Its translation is CASSYSGTEQFF.

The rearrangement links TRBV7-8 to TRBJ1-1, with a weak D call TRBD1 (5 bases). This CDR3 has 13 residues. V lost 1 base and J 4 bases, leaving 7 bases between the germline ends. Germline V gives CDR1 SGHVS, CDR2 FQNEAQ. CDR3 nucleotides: TGTGCCAGCAGCTTAGGGCAGGGCACTGAAGCTTTCTTT. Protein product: CASSLGQGTEAFF.

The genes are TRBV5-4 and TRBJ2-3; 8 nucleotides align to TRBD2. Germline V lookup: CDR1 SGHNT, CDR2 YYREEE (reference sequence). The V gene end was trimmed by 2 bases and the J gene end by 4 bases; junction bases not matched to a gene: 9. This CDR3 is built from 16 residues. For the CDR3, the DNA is TGTGCCAGCAGCTTTGACCAGCGGGGGACGTCAGATACGCAGTATTTT. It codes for CASSFDQRGTSDTQYF.

CDR3 nucleotide sequence: TGTGCCAGCAGGACGGACAGGAGCCACTACGAGCAGTACTTC. This sequence encodes CASRTDRSHYEQYF. V usage is TRBV6-6 and J usage is TRBJ2-7, with 7 bases that match TRBD1. Germline CDR1 reads MNHNY; CDR2 reads SVGAGI (reference sequence). Trimming at V came to 6 bases and at J to 3 bases, leaving 8 bases not matched to a gene. This CDR3 is built from 14 residues.

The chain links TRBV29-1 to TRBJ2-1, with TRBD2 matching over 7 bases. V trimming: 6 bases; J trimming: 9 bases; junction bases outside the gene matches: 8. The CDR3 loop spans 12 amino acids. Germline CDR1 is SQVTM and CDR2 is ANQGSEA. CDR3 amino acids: CSVARLASEQFF. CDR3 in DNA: TGCAGCGTAGCGAGACTAGCTAGTGAGCAGTTCTTC.

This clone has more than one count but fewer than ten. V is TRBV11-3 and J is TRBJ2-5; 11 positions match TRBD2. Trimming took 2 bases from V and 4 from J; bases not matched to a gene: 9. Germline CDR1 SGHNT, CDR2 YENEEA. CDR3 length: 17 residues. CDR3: CASSLTGTSGLLETQYF. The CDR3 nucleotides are TGTGCCAGCAGCTTAACCGGGACTAGCGGCCTCTTAGAGACCCAGTACTTC.

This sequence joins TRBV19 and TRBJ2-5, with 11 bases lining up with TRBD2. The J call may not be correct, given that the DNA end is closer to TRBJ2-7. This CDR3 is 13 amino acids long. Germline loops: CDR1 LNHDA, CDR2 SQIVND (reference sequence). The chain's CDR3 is CARTSGSSYEQYF. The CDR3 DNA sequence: TGTGCCAGAACTAGCGGGAGCTCCTACGAGCAGTACTTC.

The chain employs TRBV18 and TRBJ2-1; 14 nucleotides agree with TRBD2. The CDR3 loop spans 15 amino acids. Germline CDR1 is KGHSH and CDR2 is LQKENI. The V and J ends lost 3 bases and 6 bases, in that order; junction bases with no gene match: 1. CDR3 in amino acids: CASSPGLAGGNEQFF. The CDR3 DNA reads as TGTGCCAGCTCACCCGGACTAGCGGGAGGCAATGAGCAGTTCTTC.

CDR3 nucleotides: TGTGCCAGCAGCCCACTAGCTGCTAGCACAGATACGCAGTATTTT. Protein product: CASSPLAASTDTQYF. The V gene is TRBV5-6, the J gene TRBJ2-3; tentative D call: TRBD2 (6 bases). This CDR3 comprises 15 residues. Germline V gene lookup returns CDR1 SGHDT and CDR2 YYEEEE. V was shortened by 4 bases and J by 0 bases, with 12 bases between the two germline ends.

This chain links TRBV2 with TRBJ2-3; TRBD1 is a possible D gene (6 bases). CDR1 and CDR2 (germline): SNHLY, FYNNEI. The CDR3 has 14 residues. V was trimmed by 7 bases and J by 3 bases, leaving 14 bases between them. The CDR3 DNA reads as TGTGCCAGCAAGCGGCAGGGGACGACAGATACGCAGTATTTT. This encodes CASKRQGTTDTQYF.

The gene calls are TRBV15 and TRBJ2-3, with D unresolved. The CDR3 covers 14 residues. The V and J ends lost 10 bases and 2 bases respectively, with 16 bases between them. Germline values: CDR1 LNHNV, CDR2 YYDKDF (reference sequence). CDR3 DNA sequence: TGTGCCATCGGCAGCGTATTTGTCACAGATACGCAGTATTTT. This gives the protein CAIGSVFVTDTQYF.

The CDR3 DNA reads as TGCAGCGGTGGGTGGGCTAGCGGGACTAGCACAGATACGCAGTATTTT. Translated, it gives CSGGWASGTSTDTQYF. The chain links TRBV29-1 to TRBJ2-3, with TRBD2 matching over 9 bases. The ends lost 7 bases at V and 0 bases at J; junction bases unmatched: 11. In germline, CDR1 is SQVTM, CDR2 ANQGSEA. CDR3 length: 16 amino acids.

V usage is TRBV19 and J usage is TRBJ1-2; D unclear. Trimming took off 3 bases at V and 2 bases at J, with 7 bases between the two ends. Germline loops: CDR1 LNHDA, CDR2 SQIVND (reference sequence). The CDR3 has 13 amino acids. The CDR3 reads CASSMGQNYGYTF. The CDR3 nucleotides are TGTGCCAGTAGTATGGGCCAGAACTATGGCTACACCTTC.

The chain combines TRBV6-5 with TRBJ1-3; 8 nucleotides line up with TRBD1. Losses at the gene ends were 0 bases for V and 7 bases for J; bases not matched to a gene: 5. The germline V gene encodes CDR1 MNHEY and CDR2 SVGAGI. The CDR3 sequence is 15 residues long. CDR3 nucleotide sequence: TGTGCCAGCAGTTACTCGTCCAGGGGGCCTAACACCATATATTTT. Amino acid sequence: CASSYSSRGPNTIYF.

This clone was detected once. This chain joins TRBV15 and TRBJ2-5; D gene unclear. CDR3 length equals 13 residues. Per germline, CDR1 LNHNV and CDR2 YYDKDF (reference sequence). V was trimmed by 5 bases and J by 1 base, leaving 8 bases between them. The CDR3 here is CATSGQSQETQYF. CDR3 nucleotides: TGTGCCACCAGCGGCCAGTCCCAAGAGACCCAGTACTTC. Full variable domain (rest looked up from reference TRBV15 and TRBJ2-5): DAMVIQNPRYQVTQFGKPVTLSCSQTLNHNVMYWYQQKSSQAPKLLFHYYDKDFNNEADTPDNFQSRRPNTSFCFLDIRSPGLGDTAMYLCATSGQSQETQYFGPGTRLLVL.

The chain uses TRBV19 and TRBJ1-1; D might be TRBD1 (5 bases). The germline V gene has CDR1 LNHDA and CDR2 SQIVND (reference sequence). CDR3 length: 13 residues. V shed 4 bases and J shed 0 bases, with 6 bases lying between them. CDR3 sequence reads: CASSTQVNTEAFF. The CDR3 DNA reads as TGTGCCAGTAGTACACAGGTGAACACTGAAGCTTTCTTT.

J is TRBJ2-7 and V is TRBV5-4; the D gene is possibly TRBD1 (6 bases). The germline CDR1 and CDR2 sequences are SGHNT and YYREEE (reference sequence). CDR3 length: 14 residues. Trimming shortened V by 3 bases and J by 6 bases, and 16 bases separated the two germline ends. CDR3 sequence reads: CASSWGLTGSEQYF. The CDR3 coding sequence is TGTGCCAGCAGCTGGGGATTAACAGGGAGCGAGCAGTACTTC.